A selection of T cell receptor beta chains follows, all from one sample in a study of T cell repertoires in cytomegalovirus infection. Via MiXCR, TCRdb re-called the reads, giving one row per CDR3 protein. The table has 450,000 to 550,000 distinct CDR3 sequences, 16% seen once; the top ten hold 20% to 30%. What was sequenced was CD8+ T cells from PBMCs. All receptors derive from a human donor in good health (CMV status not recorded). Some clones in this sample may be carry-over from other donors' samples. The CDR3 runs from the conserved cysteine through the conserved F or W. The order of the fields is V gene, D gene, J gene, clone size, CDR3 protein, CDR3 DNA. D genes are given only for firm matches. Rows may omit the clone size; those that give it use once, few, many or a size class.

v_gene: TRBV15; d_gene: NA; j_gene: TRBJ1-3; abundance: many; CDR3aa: CATSRDHVGNTIYF; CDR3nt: TGTGCCACCAGCAGAGATCATGTTGGAAACACCATATATTTT
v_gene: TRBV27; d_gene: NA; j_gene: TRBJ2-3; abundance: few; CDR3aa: CASSLSRYTDKQYF; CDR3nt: TGTGCCAGCAGTTTATCGCGCTACACAGATAAGCAGTATTTT
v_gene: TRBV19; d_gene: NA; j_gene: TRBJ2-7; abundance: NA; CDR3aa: CASSRSTPSEQYF; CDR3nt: TGTGCCAGTAGTAGAAGCACGCCGAGCGAGCAGTACTTC
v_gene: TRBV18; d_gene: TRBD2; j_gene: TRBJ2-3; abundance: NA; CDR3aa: CASSPPLAVTDTQYF; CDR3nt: TGTGCCAGCTCACCACCACTAGCGGTCACAGATACGCAGTATTTT
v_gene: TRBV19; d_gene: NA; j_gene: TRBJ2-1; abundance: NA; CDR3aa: CASSIDTENEQFF; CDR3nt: TGTGCCAGTAGTATAGATACTGAAAATGAGCAGTTCTTC
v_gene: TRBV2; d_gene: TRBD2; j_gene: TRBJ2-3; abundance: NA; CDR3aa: CASSASGRTTDTQYF; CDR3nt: TGTGCCAGCAGTGCTAGCGGGAGAACGACAGATACGCAGTATTTT
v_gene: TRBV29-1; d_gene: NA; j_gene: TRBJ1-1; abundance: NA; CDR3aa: CSVLDSREAFF; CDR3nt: TGCAGCGTTCTGGACAGCCGTGAAGCTTTCTTT
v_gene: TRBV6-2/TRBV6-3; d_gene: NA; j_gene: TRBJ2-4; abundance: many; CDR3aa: CASSYSTRGRGALAKNIQYF; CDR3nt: TGTGCCAGCAGTTACTCAACCCGGGGCAGGGGAGCCTTGGCCAAAAACATTCAGTACTTC
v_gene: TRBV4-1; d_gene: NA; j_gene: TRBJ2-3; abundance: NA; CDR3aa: CASGTGVTDTQYF; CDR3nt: TGCGCCAGCGGCACGGGAGTAACAGATACGCAGTATTTT
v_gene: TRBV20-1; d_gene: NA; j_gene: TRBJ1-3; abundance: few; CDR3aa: CSAREAGNTIYF; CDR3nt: TGCAGTGCTAGAGAGGCAGGAAACACCATATATTTT
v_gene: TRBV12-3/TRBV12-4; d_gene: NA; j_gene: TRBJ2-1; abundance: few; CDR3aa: CASSTGPRNEQFF; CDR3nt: TGTGCCAGCAGCACCGGACCCAGGAATGAGCAGTTCTTC
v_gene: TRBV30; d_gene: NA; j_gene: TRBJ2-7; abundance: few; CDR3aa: CAWSAGRVGEQYF; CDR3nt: TGTGCCTGGAGTGCTGGGCGCGTCGGCGAGCAGTACTTC
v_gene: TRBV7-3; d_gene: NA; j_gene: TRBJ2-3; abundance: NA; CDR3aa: CASSLGSTSTDTQYF; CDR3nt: TGTGCCAGCAGCTTGGGGTCGACTAGCACAGATACGCAGTATTTT
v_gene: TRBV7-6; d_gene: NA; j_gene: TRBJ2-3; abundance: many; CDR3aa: CASISRTDTQYF; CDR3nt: TGTGCCAGCATAAGCCGGACAGATACGCAGTATTTT
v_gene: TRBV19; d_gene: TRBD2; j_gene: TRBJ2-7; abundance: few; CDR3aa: CASSLSREAFYEQYF; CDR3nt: TGTGCCAGTAGTCTATCCCGGGAGGCCTTCTACGAGCAGTACTTC
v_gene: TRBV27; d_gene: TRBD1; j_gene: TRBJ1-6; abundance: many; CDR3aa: CASSLKGQGWDSPLHF; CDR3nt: TGTGCCAGCAGTTTAAAAGGACAGGGATGGGATTCACCCCTCCACTTT
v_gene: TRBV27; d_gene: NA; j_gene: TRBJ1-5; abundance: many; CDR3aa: CASSLSMNQPQHF; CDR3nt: TGTGCCAGCAGTTTATCAATGAATCAGCCCCAGCATTTT
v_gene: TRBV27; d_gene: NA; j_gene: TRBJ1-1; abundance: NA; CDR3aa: CASSLSPARAEAFF; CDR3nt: TGTGCCAGCAGTTTATCGCCTGCGAGAGCTGAAGCTTTCTTT
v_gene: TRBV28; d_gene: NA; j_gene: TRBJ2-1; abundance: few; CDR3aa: CASSTGNGVDNEQFF; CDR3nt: TGTGCCAGCTCGACGGGGAACGGGGTTGACAATGAGCAGTTCTTC
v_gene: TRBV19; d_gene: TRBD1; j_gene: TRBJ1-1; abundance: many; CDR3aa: CASSSGTGSYMNTEAFF; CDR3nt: TGTGCCAGTAGTTCCGGGACAGGGTCGTACATGAACACTGAAGCTTTCTTT
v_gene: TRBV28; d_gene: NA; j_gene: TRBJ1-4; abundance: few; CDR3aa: CASSFPRVLATNEKLFF; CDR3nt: TGTGCCAGCAGTTTTCCCAGAGTGTTGGCAACTAATGAAAAACTGTTTTTT
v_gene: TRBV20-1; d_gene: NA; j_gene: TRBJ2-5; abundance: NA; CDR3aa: CSARLRKGVETQYF; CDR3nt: TGCAGTGCTAGACTTCGAAAGGGAGTGGAGACCCAGTACTTC
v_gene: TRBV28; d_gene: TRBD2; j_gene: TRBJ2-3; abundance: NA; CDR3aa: CASSSSGRAESDTQYF; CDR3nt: TGTGCCAGCAGTTCTAGCGGGAGGGCCGAATCAGATACGCAGTATTTT
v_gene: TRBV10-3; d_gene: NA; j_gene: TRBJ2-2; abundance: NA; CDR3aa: CAILERVGQGNTGELFF; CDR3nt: TGTGCCATCCTCGAAAGGGTCGGGCAGGGGAACACCGGGGAGCTGTTTTTT
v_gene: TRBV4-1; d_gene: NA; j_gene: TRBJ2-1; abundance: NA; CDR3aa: CASSQDRGTYNEQFF; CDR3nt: TGCGCCAGCAGCCAAGATAGAGGGACCTACAATGAGCAGTTCTTC
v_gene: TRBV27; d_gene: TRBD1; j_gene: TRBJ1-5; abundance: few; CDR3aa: CASSQQTGGHQPQHF; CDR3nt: TGTGCCAGTTCCCAGCAGACAGGGGGCCATCAGCCCCAGCATTTT
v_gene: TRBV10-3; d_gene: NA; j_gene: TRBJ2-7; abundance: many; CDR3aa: CAIRDSNEQYF; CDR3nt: TGTGCCATCAGGGACAGCAACGAGCAGTACTTC
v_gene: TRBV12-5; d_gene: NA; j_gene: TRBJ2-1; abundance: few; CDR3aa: CASGYEQFF; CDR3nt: TGTGCTAGTGGCTATGAGCAGTTCTTC
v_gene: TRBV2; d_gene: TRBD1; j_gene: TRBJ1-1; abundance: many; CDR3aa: CASSDRVGSSGAMNTEAFF; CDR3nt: TGTGCCAGCAGCGACAGGGTTGGGTCCTCGGGGGCGATGAACACTGAAGCTTTCTTT
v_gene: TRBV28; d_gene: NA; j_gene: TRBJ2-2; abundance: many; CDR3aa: CASSRSGRAGELFF; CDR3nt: TGTGCCAGCAGCCGCAGCGGGCGCGCCGGGGAGCTGTTTTTT
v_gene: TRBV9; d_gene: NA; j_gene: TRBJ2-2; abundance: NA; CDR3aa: CASTDSSVGPGELFF; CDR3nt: TGTGCCAGCACCGATAGCTCCGTCGGACCCGGGGAGCTGTTTTTT
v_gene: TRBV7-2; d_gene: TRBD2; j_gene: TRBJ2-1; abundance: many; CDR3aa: CASSLEGLANYEQFF; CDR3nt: TGTGCCAGCAGCTTAGAGGGACTAGCGAATTATGAGCAGTTCTTC
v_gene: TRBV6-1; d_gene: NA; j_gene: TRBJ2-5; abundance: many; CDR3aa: CASSEAGNPARETQYF; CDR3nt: TGTGCCAGCAGTGAAGCCGGGAACCCAGCTCGGGAGACCCAGTACTTC
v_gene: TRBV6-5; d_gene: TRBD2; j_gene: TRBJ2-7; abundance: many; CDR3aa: CASSYTRLASEQYF; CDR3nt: TGTGCCAGCAGTTACACCCGACTAGCATCCGAGCAGTACTTC
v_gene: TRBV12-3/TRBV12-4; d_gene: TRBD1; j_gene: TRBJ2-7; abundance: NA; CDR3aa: CASSPPGTGGYEQYF; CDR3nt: TGTGCCAGCAGTCCGCCCGGGACAGGGGGCTACGAGCAGTACTTC
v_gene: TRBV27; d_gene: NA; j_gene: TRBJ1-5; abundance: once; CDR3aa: CASSLTSYSNQPKHF; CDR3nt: TGTGCCAGCAGTTTGACATCCTATAGCAATCAGCCCAAGCATTTT
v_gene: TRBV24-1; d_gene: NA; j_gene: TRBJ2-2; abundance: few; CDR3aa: CATSVGQANTGELFF; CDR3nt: TGTGCCACCTCCGTCGGGCAAGCGAACACCGGGGAGCTGTTTTTT
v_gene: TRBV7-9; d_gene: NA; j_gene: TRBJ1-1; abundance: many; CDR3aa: CASSLSQMNTEAFF; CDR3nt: TGTGCCAGCAGCTTGTCGCAGATGAACACTGAAGCTTTCTTT
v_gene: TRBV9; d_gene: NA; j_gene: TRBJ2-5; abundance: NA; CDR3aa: CASSFPGENQETQYF; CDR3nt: TGTGCCAGCAGCTTCCCGGGAGAGAACCAAGAGACCCAGTACTTC
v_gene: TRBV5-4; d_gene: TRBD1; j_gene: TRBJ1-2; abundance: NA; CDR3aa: CASSLEGQVTFGYGYTF; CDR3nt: TGTGCCAGCAGCTTGGAAGGACAGGTTACTTTCGGATATGGCTACACCTTC
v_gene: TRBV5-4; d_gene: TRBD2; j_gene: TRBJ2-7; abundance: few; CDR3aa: CASSQSARELHEQYF; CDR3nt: TGTGCCAGCAGCCAGAGTGCGCGGGAGCTCCACGAGCAGTACTTC
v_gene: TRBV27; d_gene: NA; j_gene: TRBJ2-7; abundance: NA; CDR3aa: CASSTKGSEQYF; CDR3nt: TGTGCCAGCAGTACCAAAGGTTCCGAGCAGTACTTC
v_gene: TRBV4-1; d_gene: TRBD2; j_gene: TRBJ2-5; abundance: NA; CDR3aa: CASSQASGDEQETQYF; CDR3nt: TGCGCCAGCAGCCAGGCTAGCGGGGACGAACAAGAGACCCAGTACTTC
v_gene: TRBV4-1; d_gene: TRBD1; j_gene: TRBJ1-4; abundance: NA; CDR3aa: CASSQTGEGTNEKLFF; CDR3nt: TGCGCCAGCAGCCAGACAGGGGAAGGAACTAATGAAAAACTGTTTTTT
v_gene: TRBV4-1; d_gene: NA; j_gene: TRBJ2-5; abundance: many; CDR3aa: CASSSGDGGQETQYF; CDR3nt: TGCGCCAGCAGCTCAGGGGATGGGGGACAAGAGACCCAGTACTTC
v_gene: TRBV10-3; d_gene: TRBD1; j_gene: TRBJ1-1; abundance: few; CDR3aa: CAISEGQGMNTEAFF; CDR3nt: TGTGCCATCAGTGAGGGACAGGGCATGAACACTGAAGCTTTCTTT
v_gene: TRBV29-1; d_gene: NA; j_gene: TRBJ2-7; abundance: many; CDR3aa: CSVYSGYEQYF; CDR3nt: TGCAGCGTCTACTCGGGCTACGAGCAGTACTTC
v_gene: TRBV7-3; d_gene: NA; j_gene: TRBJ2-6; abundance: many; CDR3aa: CASSLYISGVPSGANVLTF; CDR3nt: TGTGCCAGCAGCTTATATATTTCAGGAGTTCCCTCTGGGGCCAACGTCCTGACTTTC
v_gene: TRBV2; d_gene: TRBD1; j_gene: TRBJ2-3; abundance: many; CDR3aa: CASRGWTGRTDTQYF; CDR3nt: TGTGCCAGCAGAGGGTGGACAGGGCGCACAGATACGCAGTATTTT
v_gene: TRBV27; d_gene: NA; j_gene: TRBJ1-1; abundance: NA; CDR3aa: CASSLTSGNTEAFF; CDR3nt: TGTGCCAGCAGTTTGACATCGGGTAATACTGAAGCTTTCTTT
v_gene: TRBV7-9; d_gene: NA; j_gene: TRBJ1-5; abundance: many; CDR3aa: CASRGESNQPQHF; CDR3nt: TGTGCCAGCAGGGGGGAGAGCAATCAGCCCCAGCATTTT
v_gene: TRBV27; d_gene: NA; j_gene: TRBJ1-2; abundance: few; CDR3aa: CASSFRGGGYGYTF; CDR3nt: TGTGCCAGCAGTTTTCGGGGGGGGGGTTATGGCTACACCTTC
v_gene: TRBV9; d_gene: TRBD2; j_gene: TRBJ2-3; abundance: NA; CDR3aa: CASSVEIAGAADTQYF; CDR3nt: TGTGCCAGCAGCGTAGAGATAGCGGGAGCTGCAGATACGCAGTATTTT
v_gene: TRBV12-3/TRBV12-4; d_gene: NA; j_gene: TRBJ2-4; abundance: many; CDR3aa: CASSLSGSIAKNIQYF; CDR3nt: TGTGCCAGCAGTTTATCAGGGTCGATAGCCAAAAACATTCAGTACTTC